A selection of T cell receptor beta chains follows, all from one sample in a study of technical replicates of blood from a few donors. Some clones are missing from TCRdb's copy, which holds only in-frame ones; the method was immunoSEQ multiplex PCR. The sample gives approximately 13,000 clones, about 85% of which show up once; about 12% is in the top ten. Sequencing input: PBMCs. The receptors were sampled from a human donor in good health. Each CDR3 is given with its conserved first and last residue. A D gene is named only where the DNA matches it firmly. Clone sizes are given selectively: once, few, many, or a class where the clone is expanded.

.	TRBV11-3	TRBD1	TRBJ1-1	TGTGCCAGCAGCCTTGGGACAGGGGAGAACACTGAAGCTTTCTTT	CASSLGTGENTEAFF
.	TRBV2	.	TRBJ1-2	TGTGCCAGCAGTGCCCAGGGGAACTATGGCTACACCTTC	CASSAQGNYGYTF
few	TRBV27	TRBD1	TRBJ1-1	TGTGCCAGCAGTTTAGTTTCTCAGGGGGCGACAGCTTTCTTT	CASSLVSQGATAFF
once	TRBV30	.	TRBJ1-4	TGTGCCTGGAGGACCGGGAGAACAAGGGAAAAACTGTTTTTT	CAWRTGRTREKLFF
.	TRBV28	TRBD2	TRBJ2-7	TGTGCCGCGGCGGGGACTAGCGGGAGCCACTACGAGCAGTACTTC	CAAAGTSGSHYEQYF
.	TRBV6-1	TRBD1	TRBJ2-7	TGTGCCAGCGGGACAGGATCCTACGAGCAGTACTTC	CASGTGSYEQYF
.	TRBV29-1	.	TRBJ1-1	TGCAGCGCCGACGGGGAGGGGGGCGCAGGGAGAGAACAAGCTTTCTTT	CSADGEGGAGREQAFF
.	TRBV5-1	.	TRBJ2-1	TGCGCCAGCAGCTTGCCAGCGGGTGTCAATGAGCAGTTCTTC	CASSLPAGVNEQFF
few	TRBV9	TRBD1	TRBJ1-3	TGTGCCAGCAGCGGGGCAGACAGGGGCCTGTCGAACACCATATATTTT	CASSGADRGLSNTIYF
few	TRBV5-1	.	TRBJ1-3	TGCGCCAGCAGTTTAGTAACGAGGGTGGACACCATATATTTT	CASSLVTRVDTIYF
.	TRBV11-2	TRBD2	TRBJ2-7	TGTGCCAGCAGCTCCCGGGCGGGGGGCTTGGAGGAGCAGTACTTC	CASSSRAGGLEEQYF
.	TRBV2	TRBD1	TRBJ1-1	TGTGCCAGCAGTGACTTCGGACAGGGGTCCACTGAAGCTTTCTTT	CASSDFGQGSTEAFF
.	TRBV19	TRBD1	TRBJ2-1	TGTGCCAGTAGCAGGACAGGGGTTCCTGAGCAGTTCTTC	CASSRTGVPEQFF
.	TRBV7-8	TRBD2	TRBJ2-2	TGTGCCAGCAGCGCTTACAGGGTGTCGGGACTAGCGGGCGGCACCGGGGAGCTGTTTTTT	CASSAYRVSGLAGGTGELFF
.	TRBV11-2	TRBD2	TRBJ2-7	TGTGCCAGCAGCTTACAGGCTAGCGGGGACTACGAGCAGTACTTC	CASSLQASGDYEQYF